The 8 T cell receptor beta chains below come from one sample, sequenced in a study of blood T cell repertoires in COVID-19 (dated by TCRdb to the early 2020s). The receptor library was made with the immunoSEQ multiplex PCR assay. Held by TCRdb, this immuneACCESS table contains in-frame sequences only and omits some clones. Under half of the omission traces to an unresolved V gene where checked; the cause of the rest is unknown. For this sample the table gives fewer than 50,000 clones, of which about 82% were detected only once. The ten largest make up under 15% of the sample. The material sequenced was peripheral blood. The receptors come from a human donor in a cohort sampled during active COVID-19.

CDR3: CASRLNRGMNTEAFF. DNA for the CDR3: TGTGCCAGCAGACTAAACAGGGGCATGAACACTGAAGCTTTCTTT. The chain has TRBV3-1 (or the pseudogene TRBV3-2) and TRBJ1-1; 7 bases are a match to TRBD1. V dropped 6 bases and J dropped 0; count of bases not matched to a gene: 7. The CDR3 covers 15 residues. The germline V gene encodes CDR1 LGHDT and CDR2 YNNKEL (reference sequence).

The rearrangement uses TRBV7-6 and TRBJ2-7; D is ambiguous. CDR1 is SGHVS and CDR2 is FNYEAQ in the germline V gene. CDR3 length: 15 residues. V was trimmed by 1 base and J by 4 bases, leaving 14 bases between them. CDR3 coding DNA: TGTGCCAGCAGCTTAGATGGCGGTGGCGGTTACGAGCAGTACTTC. Protein sequence: CASSLDGGGGYEQYF.

This rearrangement joins TRBV20-1 to TRBJ2-7; D may be TRBD1 (6 bases). Trimming shortened V by 6 bases and J by 6 bases, and 12 bases separated the two germline ends. Germline CDR1 is DFQATT and CDR2 is SNEGSKA (reference sequence). This CDR3 comprises 11 residues. This CDR3 is CSAVTGTEQYF. The DNA for the CDR3 is TGCAGTGCGGTAACAGGGACCGAGCAGTACTTC.

The chain joins TRBV12-3 or TRBV12-4 to TRBJ1-4; D is perhaps TRBD1 (5 bases). This CDR3 region has 13 residues. V was pared by 4 bases and J by 11 bases, with 14 bases between. CDR3 amino acids: CASSWGSRRKLFF. CDR3 nucleotides: TGTGCCAGCAGTTGGGGCTCCCGGCGGAAACTGTTTTTT.

The rearrangement uses TRBV2 and TRBJ2-1; 11 nucleotides line up with TRBD2. Losses at the gene ends were 7 bases for V and 5 bases for J; bases not matched to a gene: 7. Germline values: CDR1 SNHLY, CDR2 FYNNEI. The CDR3 consists of 15 residues. Here the CDR3 reads CASKAGTSGNNEQFF. The CDR3 nucleotides are TGTGCCAGCAAAGCCGGGACTAGCGGAAACAATGAGCAGTTCTTC. Variable domain in full (rest from reference TRBV2 and TRBJ2-1): EPEVTQTPSHQVTQMGQEVILRCVPISNHLYFYWYRQILGQKVEFLVSFYNNEISEKSEIFDDQFSVERPDGSNFTLKIRSTKLEDSAMYFCASKAGTSGNNEQFFGPGTRLTVL.

The chain carries TRBV10-3 and TRBJ1-1, with a possible D match to TRBD1 (5 bases). Per germline, CDR1 ENHRY and CDR2 SYGVKD. V was cut by 2 bases and J by 1 base, with 5 bases left in between. The CDR3 consists of 13 residues. CDR3 sequence (DNA): TGTGCCATCAGTGAGAGGGGGAACACTGAAGCTTTCTTT. Amino acids: CAISERGNTEAFF.

The chain links TRBV19 to TRBJ1-1, with 7 bases matching TRBD1. The CDR3 sequence is 12 residues long. V dropped 10 bases and J dropped 4; count of bases not matched to a gene: 6. Germline V lookup: CDR1 LNHDA, CDR2 SQIVND (reference sequence). This chain's CDR3 is CATQGGGTEAFF. CDR3 DNA sequence: TGTGCCACGCAGGGGGGTGGCACTGAAGCTTTCTTT.

This clone has only one observation. The chain has TRBV7-8 and TRBJ1-6, with D uncertain. CDR1 SGHVS and CDR2 FQNEAQ come from the germline V gene. Deletions cut 4 bases from V and 0 bases from J, with 16 bases between. CDR3 size: 18 residues. This CDR3 is CASSYRISPSSYNSPLHF. The CDR3 DNA follows: TGTGCCAGCAGCTACCGGATTAGCCCGAGCTCCTATAATTCACCCCTCCACTTT.